The 22 T cell receptor beta chains below were found in one sample sequenced in a study of T cell responses to AZD1222 COVID-19 vaccine. Method: immunoSEQ multiplex PCR; TCRdb's copy keeps in-frame clones and lacks some. The sample holds 140,000 to 150,000 clones, roughly 91% seen once. The source was peripheral blood, collected on day 0 of AZD1222 vaccination. Receptors originate from an adult in good health.

The chain uses TRBV20-1 and TRBJ2-7; no definite D call. Germline CDR1 DFQATT, CDR2 SNEGSKA (reference sequence). Trimming pared 4 bases from V and 3 bases from J, leaving 7 bases between. CDR3 length: 11 amino acids. Written as DNA, the CDR3 is TGCAGTGCTATGTTTTTCTACGAGCAGTACTTC. Amino acids: CSAMFFYEQYF.

This clone was found a few times. The chain employs TRBV15 and TRBJ2-5, with a possible D match to TRBD1 (5 bases). This CDR3 spans 14 amino acids. Germline lookup yields CDR1 LNHNV and CDR2 YYDKDF (reference sequence). V lost 0 bases to trimming and J lost 5 bases, with 10 bases between them. CDR3 DNA sequence: TGTGCCACCAGCAGAGAAGGGGAAGCGGAGACCCAGTACTTC. Amino acids: CATSREGEAETQYF.

The chain recombines TRBV5-6 with TRBJ1-1; D call uncertain. This CDR3 spans 13 amino acids. The V gene's germline CDR1 is SGHDT and CDR2 YYEEEE. The germline V and J ends were trimmed by 0 bases and 7 bases, with 10 bases remaining between them. This CDR3 reads CASSLERLGEAFF. CDR3 nucleotide sequence: TGTGCCAGCAGCTTGGAGAGGTTGGGTGAAGCTTTCTTT.

The chain has TRBV6-6 and TRBJ2-5, with 8 bases matching TRBD1. The CDR3 contains 13 residues. Losses at the gene ends were 7 bases for V and 4 bases for J; bases not matched to a gene: 5. CDR1 is MNHNY, CDR2 SVGAGI, per germline (reference sequence). The CDR3 DNA follows: TGTGCCAGCACCCAGGGGGCGGGAGAGACCCAGTACTTC. Amino acid sequence: CASTQGAGETQYF.

This sequence joins TRBV5-6 and TRBJ2-7; D gene unclear. The CDR3 sequence is 13 residues long. V was trimmed by 0 bases and J by 5 bases, leaving 9 bases between them. The germline CDR1 and CDR2 sequences are SGHDT and YYEEEE. The CDR3, as DNA: TGTGCCAGCAGCTTGGGATCAGCGCACGAGCAGTACTTC. This translates into CASSLGSAHEQYF.

This clone was seen more than once but under ten times. This chain connects TRBV18 to TRBJ1-2; D is ambiguous. Germline assignment: CDR1 KGHSH and CDR2 LQKENI. Trimming pared 6 bases from V and 2 bases from J, leaving 10 bases between. The CDR3 sequence is 13 residues long. The CDR3 DNA reads TGTGCCAGCTCGCTGGACCTAAACTATGGCTACACCTTC. Residues: CASSLDLNYGYTF.

V gene TRBV29-1 combines with J gene TRBJ1-2; perhaps TRBD1 as D (5 bases). CDR1 is SQVTM and CDR2 is ANQGSEA in the germline V gene. The V end was cut by 6 bases, the J end by 8 bases, with 13 bases between. The CDR3 extends over 11 amino acids. The CDR3 here is CSVGELGGYTF. The DNA of the CDR3 is TGCAGCGTAGGGGAGTTGGGCGGCTACACCTTC.

The chain combines TRBV6-6 with TRBJ2-5; D not resolved. The V gene lost 3 bases and the J gene lost 4 bases, with 6 bases spanning the gap. The germline gives CDR1 MNHNY, CDR2 SVGAGI (reference sequence). CDR3 length equals 12 residues. CDR3 protein: CASSYRVETQYF. The CDR3 bases are TGTGCCAGCAGTTATCGGGTAGAGACCCAGTACTTC.

The V and J genes are TRBV18 and TRBJ2-1; 7 positions agree with TRBD2. The CDR3 spans 15 residues. CDR1 and CDR2 from the germline V gene are KGHSH and LQKENI. V shed 3 bases and J 5 bases; nucleotides not matched to a gene: 7. The CDR3 nucleotides are TGTGCCAGCTCACCGGCGGGGGTACCAGACAATGAGCAGTTCTTC. It specifies CASSPAGVPDNEQFF.

CDR3 DNA sequence: TGTGCCAGCAGCTTAATAAGGACAGTACTAGCTGAAAAACTGTTTTTT. This translates into CASSLIRTVLAEKLFF. V gene TRBV7-8 combines with J gene TRBJ1-4; TRBD1 is a possible D gene (6 bases). Germline V gives CDR1 SGHVS, CDR2 FQNEAQ. The CDR3 spans 16 residues. V lost 2 bases and J 7 bases, leaving 17 bases between the germline ends.

The rearrangement uses TRBV5-4 and TRBJ2-3, with 12 bases that match TRBD2. The CDR3 has 15 residues. The ends lost 4 bases at V and 5 bases at J; junction bases unmatched: 5. In germline, CDR1 is SGHNT, CDR2 YYREEE (reference sequence). CDR3 region: CASSPSGGDEDTQYF. CDR3 bases: TGTGCCAGCAGCCCTAGCGGGGGGGATGAAGATACGCAGTATTTT.

The chain links TRBV3-1 (or the pseudogene TRBV3-2) to TRBJ1-5, with 12 positions matching TRBD1. The CDR3 runs to 15 residues. The V gene end was trimmed by 4 bases and the J gene end by 5 bases; junction bases not matched to a gene: 3. CDR1 and CDR2 (germline): LGHDT, YNNKEL (reference sequence). The CDR3 DNA sequence: TGTGCCAGCAGCCTTGGGACAGGGGGCTATCAGCCCCAGCATTTT. Residues: CASSLGTGGYQPQHF.

V usage is TRBV23-1 and J usage is TRBJ2-2; weak D call: TRBD1 (5 bases). TRBV23-1 is treated as an ORF (open reading frame) with a function not yet certain. V was clipped by 6 bases and J by 7 bases, with 12 bases between them. The CDR3 loop spans 13 amino acids. Here the CDR3 DNA reads TGCGCCAGCAGGTTACAGGTTTGCGGGGAGCTGTTTTTT. Its translation: CASRLQVCGELFF.

The J gene is TRBJ2-1, the V gene TRBV2, with TRBD2 matching 9 bases. V trimming: 5 bases; J trimming: 7 bases; junction bases outside the gene matches: 9. The CDR3 runs 15 residues. The germline gives CDR1 SNHLY, CDR2 FYNNEI. The CDR3 spells CASSWGVGLANEQFF. CDR3 nucleotides: TGTGCCAGCAGTTGGGGGGTAGGACTAGCGAATGAGCAGTTCTTC. The variable domain in full, completed from reference TRBV2 and TRBJ2-1, reads EPEVTQTPSHQVTQMGQEVILRCVPISNHLYFYWYRQILGQKVEFLVSFYNNEISEKSEIFDDQFSVERPDGSNFTLKIRSTKLEDSAMYFCASSWGVGLANEQFFGPGTRLTVL.

The chain joins TRBV11-2 to TRBJ2-7; D is ambiguous. CDR1 is SGHAT, CDR2 FQNNGV, per germline. This CDR3 contains 13 residues. V was trimmed by 1 base and J by 4 bases, leaving 8 bases between them. CDR3 sequence: CASSLGVQYEQYF. CDR3 bases: TGTGCCAGCAGCTTAGGTGTTCAATACGAGCAGTACTTC.

The V gene is TRBV2, the J gene TRBJ2-1, with a possible D match to TRBD2 (7 bases). Germline V gives CDR1 SNHLY, CDR2 FYNNEI. With 4 bases removed from V and 7 bases from J, the gap between germline ends came to 17 bases. This CDR3 comprises 15 residues. In DNA form, the CDR3 reads TGTGCCAGCAGTGGCGGGGGCGAGCTATGGAATGAGCAGTTCTTC. This gives the protein CASSGGGELWNEQFF. Supplemented by reference TRBV2 and TRBJ2-1, the full variable domain reads EPEVTQTPSHQVTQMGQEVILRCVPISNHLYFYWYRQILGQKVEFLVSFYNNEISEKSEIFDDQFSVERPDGSNFTLKIRSTKLEDSAMYFCASSGGGELWNEQFFGPGTRLTVL.

This rearrangement joins TRBV14 to TRBJ2-3, with a weak D call TRBD2 (6 bases). V dropped 4 bases and J dropped 4 bases, with 18 bases sitting between them. CDR3 length equals 16 residues. The germline V gene has CDR1 SGHDN and CDR2 FVKESK. Here the CDR3 reads CASSRGTYRVADTQYF. CDR3 bases: TGTGCCAGCAGCCGTGGGACTTATAGGGTCGCAGATACGCAGTATTTT.

The gene calls are TRBV3-1 (or the pseudogene TRBV3-2) and TRBJ2-1; 8 bases are a match to TRBD2. The CDR3 spans 16 residues. Trimming took 0 bases from V and 8 from J; bases not matched to a gene: 9. The V gene's germline CDR1 is LGHDT and CDR2 YNNKEL (reference sequence). The CDR3 DNA follows: TGTGCCAGCAGCCAAGATAAGAGCGGGGGACCGGATGAGCAGTTCTTC. It specifies CASSQDKSGGPDEQFF.

The J gene is TRBJ1-4, the V gene TRBV6-5, with 8 bases matching TRBD1. Germline V gives CDR1 MNHEY, CDR2 SVGAGI. V shed 6 bases, J shed 8 bases, and the junction held 11 bases outside the gene matches. The CDR3 is made up of 15 amino acids. In nucleotides, the CDR3 is TGTGCCAGCAGATACCTTCAGGGGGCAGGAGAAAAACTGTTTTTT. This sequence encodes CASRYLQGAGEKLFF.

The chain is built from TRBV27 and TRBJ2-7; the match to TRBD2 covers 12 bases. The CDR3 runs 16 residues. Losses at the gene ends were 9 bases for V and 7 bases for J; bases not matched to a gene: 16. CDR1 and CDR2 from the germline V gene are MNHEY and SMNVEV (reference sequence). The CDR3 protein is CASQPWSASGRGEQYF. CDR3 DNA sequence: TGTGCCAGTCAACCCTGGTCGGCTAGCGGGAGGGGAGAGCAGTACTTC.

The genes are TRBV4-1 and TRBJ2-3; 7 bases are shared with TRBD2. V shed 6 bases and J 4 bases; nucleotides not matched to a gene: 13. Germline V gene data show CDR1 as MGHRA and CDR2 as YSYEKL. This CDR3 comprises 16 residues. CDR3 DNA sequence: TGCGCCAGCAGTCGGACCAGGGAGGGGAACGCAGATACGCAGTATTTT. This gives the protein CASSRTREGNADTQYF.

J is TRBJ2-2 and V is TRBV19; perhaps TRBD1 as D (5 bases). The germline gives CDR1 LNHDA, CDR2 SQIVND (reference sequence). Between the trimmed V and J ends, which lost 9 bases and 3 bases, there was a span of 8 bases. The CDR3 sequence is 12 residues long. DNA of the CDR3: TGTGCCAGCCTCAGGGACACCGGGGAGCTGTTTTTT. Translation: CASLRDTGELFF.